Shown below are 28 T cell receptor beta chains from a single sample sequenced in a study of blood T cell repertoires in COVID-19. Sequenced by immunoSEQ multiplex PCR; TCRdb stores in-frame clones only, minus some. The sample consists of 200,000 to 250,000 clones, 70% to 90% of them appearing once. Sequencing input: peripheral blood. The receptors derive from a human donor in a cohort sampled during active COVID-19.

This clone was observed a few times. V gene TRBV7-6 combines with J gene TRBJ1-6; tentatively, D is TRBD1 (6 bases). Germline V gives CDR1 SGHVS, CDR2 FNYEAQ. The V and J ends lost 1 base and 10 bases respectively, with 11 bases between them. The CDR3 has 14 amino acids. The CDR3 loop is CASSLGRGSSPLHF. As DNA, the CDR3 is TGTGCCAGCAGCTTAGGCAGGGGAAGCTCACCCCTCCACTTT.

This chain connects TRBV7-2 to TRBJ2-5; D remains ambiguous. V lost 1 base to trimming and J lost 4 bases, with 7 bases between them. Germline V CDR1 and CDR2: SGHTA, FQGNSA. The CDR3 consists of 13 residues. The CDR3 nucleotides read TGTGCCAGCAGCTTAGTAAGAGTAGAGACCCAGTACTTC. As protein: CASSLVRVETQYF. Combining the CDR3 with reference TRBV7-2 and TRBJ2-5 gives the whole variable domain GAGVSQSPSNKVTEKGKDVELRCDPISGHTALYWYRQSLGQGLEFLIYFQGNSAPDKSGLPSDRFSAERTGGSVSTLTIQRTQQEDSAVYLCASSLVRVETQYFGPGTRLLVL.

This chain uses TRBV28 with TRBJ2-7; D perhaps matches TRBD1 (6 bases). Germline CDR1 is MDHEN and CDR2 is SYDVKM. The CDR3 has 13 residues. Between the trimmed V and J ends, which lost 3 bases and 4 bases, there was a span of 10 bases. The CDR3 protein is CASSLGRGYEQYF. The CDR3 region has the DNA TGTGCCAGCAGTTTGGGCAGGGGTTACGAGCAGTACTTC.

This clone has only one observation. Written as DNA, the CDR3 is TGTGCCAGTAGTATGCCTCAGGGGGCCTCAGACATTCAGTACTTC. Its translation: CASSMPQGASDIQYF. The gene calls are TRBV19 and TRBJ2-4; TRBD1 matches 8 bases. V shed 3 bases and J 8 bases; nucleotides not matched to a gene: 9. Germline CDR1 LNHDA, CDR2 SQIVND (reference sequence). CDR3 size: 15 residues.

The rearrangement uses TRBV10-3 and TRBJ1-1; tentatively, D is TRBD1 (6 bases). The germline V gene has CDR1 ENHRY and CDR2 SYGVKD. The CDR3 runs 13 residues. Trimming left V 10 bases short and J 3 bases short, with 15 bases between. The CDR3 here is CATAIWTDTEAFF. As DNA, the CDR3 is TGTGCCACCGCGATTTGGACAGACACTGAAGCTTTCTTT.

The rearrangement uses TRBV5-4 and TRBJ1-4; D uncertain. Trimming removed 4 bases from V and 0 bases from J, with 16 bases in between. Germline V gene lookup returns CDR1 SGHNT and CDR2 YYREEE (reference sequence). The length of the CDR3 is 17 residues. CDR3 sequence reads: CASSLGVTRSTNEKLFF. The CDR3 nucleotides are TGTGCCAGCAGCCTGGGCGTCACCCGTTCAACTAATGAAAAACTGTTTTTT.

The chain uses TRBV6-5 and TRBJ1-2, with D possibly TRBD1 on 6 matching bases. The germline V gene has CDR1 MNHEY and CDR2 SVGAGI. Between the trimmed V and J ends, which lost 7 bases and 7 bases, there was a span of 13 bases. This CDR3 has 12 residues. CDR3 nucleotide sequence: TGTGCCAGCATAAGACAGGAGAGTGGCTACACCTTC. This gives the protein CASIRQESGYTF.

The genes are TRBV9 and TRBJ1-2; no clear D. Trimming shortened V by 2 bases and J by 3 bases, and 8 bases separated the two germline ends. This CDR3 is built from 13 residues. Germline V gene sequence: CDR1 SGDLS, CDR2 YYNGEE. CDR3 sequence reads: CASSVREDYGYTF. The CDR3, as DNA: TGTGCCAGCAGCGTGAGGGAGGACTATGGCTACACCTTC.

This clone was picked up a small number of times. The V gene is TRBV6-2 or TRBV6-3, the J gene TRBJ2-7, with 7 nucleotides matching TRBD2. The CDR3 totals 15 residues. The germline gives CDR1 MNHEY, CDR2 SVGEGT. After removal of 4 bases from V and 2 bases from J, the junction contained 8 bases not matched to a gene. This CDR3 is CASSFGTKLTYEQYF. In DNA, the CDR3 is TGTGCCAGCAGTTTTGGGACTAAACTTACCTACGAGCAGTACTTC.

V is TRBV5-1 and J is TRBJ2-1; 9 bases are a match to TRBD1. The CDR3 contains 13 residues. J was trimmed by 4 bases and V by 7 bases; bases with no gene match: 3. Germline values: CDR1 SGHRS, CDR2 YFSETQ. CDR3 nucleotides: TGCGCCAGCCGGGACAGGGTGTACAATGAGCAGTTCTTC. This gives the protein CASRDRVYNEQFF.

The chain links TRBV11-3 to TRBJ2-7; D call uncertain. The CDR3 length is 13 residues. Trimming cost V 0 bases and J 2 bases, with 5 bases left between them. Germline CDR1 SGHNT, CDR2 YENEEA. CDR3 sequence reads: CASSLEETYEQYF. CDR3 sequence (DNA): TGTGCCAGCAGCTTAGAGGAGACCTACGAGCAGTACTTC.

The chain combines TRBV19 with TRBJ2-3; 8 nucleotides line up with TRBD1. With V trimmed by 5 bases and J by 0 bases, 7 bases remained unmatched. Germline CDR1 reads LNHDA; CDR2 reads SQIVND (reference sequence). The CDR3 length is 16 residues. CDR3 nucleotides: TGTGCCAGTAGTGCCCGGACAGGGAGAAGCACAGATACGCAGTATTTT. It encodes CASSARTGRSTDTQYF.

J is TRBJ1-6 and V is TRBV5-8; 7 bases line up with TRBD1. The CDR3 is 15 residues long. The germline V gene encodes CDR1 SGHTS and CDR2 YDEGEE. Trimming took 7 bases from V and 9 from J; bases not matched to a gene: 13. Written as DNA, the CDR3 is TGTGCCAGCGGCCTGAGGGGGCCGGTCGGTTCACCCCTCCACTTT. Translated: CASGLRGPVGSPLHF.

The J gene is TRBJ2-7, the V gene TRBV27; 7 nucleotides match TRBD1. V was clipped by 6 bases and J by 0 bases; unmatched bases: 5. The germline CDR1 and CDR2 sequences are MNHEY and SMNVEV (reference sequence). This CDR3 is 14 amino acids long. The CDR3 DNA reads as TGTGCCAGCAGAAAGACAGGGAGCTCCTACGAGCAGTACTTC. Its protein is CASRKTGSSYEQYF.

The chain employs TRBV29-1 and TRBJ2-3; 9 bases are a match to TRBD1. The CDR3 is 14 residues long. V shed 3 bases and J 4 bases; nucleotides not matched to a gene: 5. Germline CDR1 reads SQVTM; CDR2 reads ANQGSEA. The CDR3 nucleotides are TGCAGCGTTGAGGGGGGGGACAGGGCAGATACGCAGTATTTT. It specifies CSVEGGDRADTQYF.

The rearrangement uses TRBV24-1 and TRBJ2-1; a possible D gene is TRBD2 (5 bases). The CDR3 runs 16 residues. The V gene lost 5 bases and the J gene lost 4 bases, with 17 bases spanning the gap. Germline values: CDR1 KGHDR, CDR2 SFDVKD. Written as DNA, the CDR3 is TGTGCCACCAGTGGGTTAGCGCGGAGTGGGTACAATGAGCAGTTCTTC. Its protein is CATSGLARSGYNEQFF.

The chain uses TRBV5-1 and TRBJ1-4; TRBD1 matches 10 bases. Looked up from germline, CDR1 is SGHRS and CDR2 is YFSETQ. The J segment lost 2 bases and the V segment lost 1 base, leaving 5 bases of the junction unmatched. The CDR3 loop spans 17 amino acids. Here the CDR3 reads CASSLTPGQGTNEKLFF. CDR3 coding DNA: TGCGCCAGCAGCTTGACCCCGGGACAGGGGACTAATGAAAAACTGTTTTTT.

V is TRBV5-1 and J is TRBJ2-3; possibly TRBD2 for D (6 bases). Deletions cut 4 bases from V and 5 bases from J, with 17 bases between. The CDR3 totals 15 residues. CDR1 is SGHRS and CDR2 is YFSETQ in the germline V gene. The CDR3 DNA reads as TGCGCCAGCAGCCGGACGAGGAGGGGAGAAGATACGCAGTATTTT. It is translated as CASSRTRRGEDTQYF.

The chain uses TRBV28 and TRBJ1-3; no clear D gene. CDR1 and CDR2 (germline): MDHEN, SYDVKM. This CDR3 has 15 residues. Trimming removed 7 bases from V and 0 bases from J, with 13 bases in between. CDR3 amino acids: CASIPPPSSGNTIYF. The CDR3 DNA reads TGTGCCAGCATCCCCCCACCGAGCTCTGGAAACACCATATATTTT.

There are many counts of this clone. The chain employs TRBV19 and TRBJ2-1; 13 bases are shared with TRBD2. V lost 4 bases and J lost 2; bases outside the gene matches: 5. There are 17 residues in the CDR3. From germline, CDR1 is LNHDA and CDR2 SQIVND (reference sequence). The CDR3 nucleotides are TGTGCCAGTAGTACATCAACTAGCGGGGGGGCCTACAATGAGCAGTTCTTC. Translated: CASSTSTSGGAYNEQFF.

This sequence joins TRBV5-1 and TRBJ2-3, with TRBD1 as a possible D gene (6 bases). Trimming took off 0 bases at V and 3 bases at J, with 14 bases between the two ends. The CDR3 runs to 16 residues. The V gene's germline CDR1 is SGHRS and CDR2 YFSETQ. CDR3 in amino acids: CASSLEGVEGTDTQYF. The CDR3 region has the DNA TGCGCCAGCAGCTTGGAGGGGGTTGAGGGAACAGATACGCAGTATTTT.

This clone showed up just a few times. The chain links TRBV12-2 to TRBJ1-3. TRBV12-2 is classified as a pseudogene. CDR3 length: 12 residues. The CDR3 sequence: CASRFPGNTIYF. CDR3 nucleotides: TGTGCAAGTCGCTTTCCGGGAAACACCATATATTTT.

In this sample, this clone turned up once. The chain carries TRBV13 and TRBJ2-7; unclear D gene. The CDR3 is 15 residues long. Germline CDR1 and CDR2: PRHDT and FYEKMQ (reference sequence). V was trimmed by 0 bases and J by 2 bases, leaving 11 bases between them. The CDR3 DNA follows: TGTGCCAGCAGCTTAGGCCGGTACAGCACCTACGAGCAGTACTTC. The encoded protein is CASSLGRYSTYEQYF.

This sequence joins TRBV18 and TRBJ2-7; maybe TRBD1 (5 bases). The V end was cut by 2 bases, the J end by 5 bases, with 7 bases between. CDR1 is KGHSH, CDR2 LQKENI, per germline. The CDR3 has 12 residues. This chain's CDR3 is CASSPGADEQYF. The DNA of the CDR3 is TGTGCCAGCTCACCAGGGGCAGACGAGCAGTACTTC. The full variable domain, in which reference TRBV18 and TRBJ2-7 provide the parts outside the CDR3, is NAGVMQNPRHLVRRRGQEARLRCSPMKGHSHVYWYRQLPEEGLKFMVYLQKENIIDESGMPKERFSAEFPKEGPSILRIQQVVRGDSAAYFCASSPGADEQYFGPGTRLTVT.

The V and J genes are TRBV7-2 and TRBJ2-5, with 7 nucleotides matching TRBD2. Trimming removed 5 bases from V and 5 bases from J; junction bases left unmatched: 14. Germline CDR1 reads SGHTA; CDR2 reads FQGNSA. The CDR3 extends over 16 amino acids. For the CDR3, the DNA is TGTGCCAGCAGCCAGAGCCTGACTAGCTCCCTGGAGACCCAGTACTTC. Protein: CASSQSLTSSLETQYF.

In nucleotides, the CDR3 is TGCGCCAGCAGCCAATTGATAGAGACAGTTAATTCACCCCTCCACTTT. Its protein product is CASSQLIETVNSPLHF. J is TRBJ1-6 and V is TRBV4-1; TRBD1 is a possible D gene (5 bases). The CDR3 covers 16 residues. V was trimmed by 2 bases and J by 6 bases, leaving 14 bases between them. Per germline, CDR1 MGHRA and CDR2 YSYEKL.

This clone has just a few counts. The identical CDR3 is also encoded by other nucleotide sequences in the sample. The chain joins TRBV6-1 to TRBJ1-1; TRBD1 is a possible D gene (5 bases). V was clipped by 3 bases and J by 0 bases, with 8 bases between them. The CDR3 covers 14 residues. Germline CDR1 MNHNS, CDR2 SASEGT. DNA for the CDR3: TGTGCCAGCAGTGAGGGGGGACTGAACACTGAAGCTTTCTTT. Amino acid sequence: CASSEGGLNTEAFF.

The V and J genes are TRBV5-1 and TRBJ2-5; unclear D gene. Germline V lookup: CDR1 SGHRS, CDR2 YFSETQ. V was pared by 4 bases and J by 2 bases, with 12 bases between. The CDR3 runs to 14 residues. CDR3 nucleotides: TGCGCCAGCAGCATCGAGGTGCAGCAAGAGACCCAGTACTTC. This codes for CASSIEVQQETQYF.